The rows below give T cell receptor beta chains drawn from one sample of a study of T cells in narcolepsy. Measured with immunoSEQ multiplex PCR; TCRdb has only the in-frame clones, and not every one. The sample contains tens of thousands of clones, 88% of which appear only once. Sequencing input: CD45RA- memory CD4+ T cells from PBMCs. These receptors were collected from a human donor with narcolepsy. Each CDR3 is given with its conserved first and last residue. The order of the fields is D gene, J gene, clone size, V gene, CDR3 DNA, CDR3 protein. The D gene is left open where the match is weak. Expanded clones are given a class, and other clones once, few, many or no size at all.

d_call: .
j_call: TRBJ1-4
clone_size: .
v_call: TRBV6-1
cdr3_nt: TGTGCCAGCAGGGTAACAGGGTCAAGTGAAAAACTGTTTTTT
cdr3_aa: CASRVTGSSEKLFF

d_call: .
j_call: TRBJ1-1
clone_size: .
v_call: TRBV5-1
cdr3_nt: TGCGCCAGCAGCTTGGAGGGGAACACTGAAGCTTTCTTT
cdr3_aa: CASSLEGNTEAFF

d_call: TRBD2
j_call: TRBJ2-1
clone_size: .
v_call: TRBV6-5
cdr3_nt: TGTGCCAGCAGTTACAGCGGGAGGGCCGTATATGAGCAGTTCTTC
cdr3_aa: CASSYSGRAVYEQFF

d_call: TRBD2
j_call: TRBJ2-7
clone_size: .
v_call: TRBV28
cdr3_nt: TGTGCCAGCAGTGGAACTAGCGGGAGGGGAGGCTACGAGCAGTACTTC
cdr3_aa: CASSGTSGRGGYEQYF

d_call: .
j_call: TRBJ2-7
clone_size: .
v_call: TRBV6-6
cdr3_nt: TGTGCCAGCAGCCCAAGGGGTTACGAGCAGTACTTC
cdr3_aa: CASSPRGYEQYF

d_call: .
j_call: TRBJ1-4
clone_size: .
v_call: TRBV27
cdr3_nt: TGTGCCAGCAGTTCGACCGGGCTAAAAAAACTGTTTTTT
cdr3_aa: CASSSTGLKKLFF

d_call: .
j_call: TRBJ2-7
clone_size: .
v_call: TRBV5-1
cdr3_nt: TGCGCCAGCAGCTTGGGCGTAGGCCCCTACGAGCAGTACTTC
cdr3_aa: CASSLGVGPYEQYF

d_call: .
j_call: TRBJ1-1
clone_size: .
v_call: TRBV5-1
cdr3_nt: TGCGCCAGCAGCTTGGCTTCAATGAACACTGAAGCTTTCTTT
cdr3_aa: CASSLASMNTEAFF

d_call: .
j_call: TRBJ1-2
clone_size: .
v_call: TRBV6-6
cdr3_nt: TGTGCCAGCAGGGACCTCGGACAAGAAGGCTATGGCTACACCTTC
cdr3_aa: CASRDLGQEGYGYTF

d_call: TRBD1
j_call: TRBJ1-1
clone_size: .
v_call: TRBV4-3
cdr3_nt: TGCGCCAGCAGCCAAGAGGGACAGGATATGCCAGCTTTCTTT
cdr3_aa: CASSQEGQDMPAFF

d_call: .
j_call: TRBJ2-5
clone_size: .
v_call: TRBV5-1
cdr3_nt: TGCGCCAGCAGCCCGGGCCCCTTAGGGGTAGAGACCCAGTACTTC
cdr3_aa: CASSPGPLGVETQYF

d_call: .
j_call: TRBJ2-4
clone_size: .
v_call: TRBV6-5
cdr3_nt: TGTGCCAGCAGTACCGGTGGGTCAGCCAAAAACATTCAGTACTTC
cdr3_aa: CASSTGGSAKNIQYF

d_call: .
j_call: TRBJ1-3
clone_size: once
v_call: TRBV6-1
cdr3_nt: TGTGCCAGCAGTTCCCAGGGGACGGAAGGAAACACCATATATTTT
cdr3_aa: CASSSQGTEGNTIYF

d_call: .
j_call: TRBJ2-1
clone_size: .
v_call: TRBV7-3
cdr3_nt: TGTGCCAGCAGCCCGATTGTGACGGGAGACCACAATGAGCAGTTCTTC
cdr3_aa: CASSPIVTGDHNEQFF

d_call: .
j_call: TRBJ2-1
clone_size: .
v_call: TRBV11-3
cdr3_nt: TGTGCCAGCAGCCCCGCCCGGGGGTTCCATGAGCAGTTCTTC
cdr3_aa: CASSPARGFHEQFF

d_call: TRBD1
j_call: TRBJ2-5
clone_size: .
v_call: TRBV5-8
cdr3_nt: TGTGCCAGCAGCAGCCAGCACAGGGGGCCTCAGGAGACCCAGTACTTC
cdr3_aa: CASSSQHRGPQETQYF

d_call: TRBD1
j_call: TRBJ2-7
clone_size: .
v_call: TRBV5-4
cdr3_nt: TGTGCCAGCAGCCCTCCGGGGACAGGGCGTTACGAGCAGTACTTC
cdr3_aa: CASSPPGTGRYEQYF

d_call: .
j_call: TRBJ1-3
clone_size: .
v_call: TRBV5-1
cdr3_nt: TGCGCCAGCAGCACCGGACGGATCTCTGGAAACACCATATATTTT
cdr3_aa: CASSTGRISGNTIYF

d_call: .
j_call: TRBJ1-5
clone_size: .
v_call: TRBV29-1
cdr3_nt: TGCAGCGTAAGCTATAGCAATCAGCCCCAGCATTTT
cdr3_aa: CSVSYSNQPQHF

d_call: TRBD1
j_call: TRBJ2-2
clone_size: .
v_call: TRBV11-3
cdr3_nt: TGTGCCAGCAGCTTTTCGGGACAGGGAAGGATGTTTTTT
cdr3_aa: CASSFSGQGRMFF

d_call: .
j_call: TRBJ1-6
clone_size: .
v_call: TRBV7-9
cdr3_nt: TGTGCCAGCAGCTTATTGGACGAAGATTCACCCCTCCACTTT
cdr3_aa: CASSLLDEDSPLHF

d_call: .
j_call: TRBJ1-6
clone_size: .
v_call: TRBV15
cdr3_nt: TGTGCCACCAGCAGAGGAGAGGGGGGATCACCCCTCCACTTT
cdr3_aa: CATSRGEGGSPLHF

d_call: TRBD2
j_call: TRBJ2-3
clone_size: .
v_call: TRBV19
cdr3_nt: TGTGCCAGTAGTATAGCGGTTAGCGGGAGTATAGACGATACGCAGTATTTT
cdr3_aa: CASSIAVSGSIDDTQYF

d_call: .
j_call: TRBJ1-2
clone_size: .
v_call: TRBV11-3
cdr3_nt: TGTGCCAGCAGCTTAAGGGCAGGGTCGTACGGCTACACCTTC
cdr3_aa: CASSLRAGSYGYTF

d_call: .
j_call: TRBJ1-2
clone_size: .
v_call: TRBV6-5
cdr3_nt: TGTGCCAGCAGTTCGTCCTATGGCTACACCTTC
cdr3_aa: CASSSSYGYTF

d_call: TRBD2
j_call: TRBJ2-1
clone_size: .
v_call: TRBV5-6
cdr3_nt: TGTGCCAGCAGCTCAATGAAAAGACTAGCGGGTCTCAATGAGCAGTTCTTC
cdr3_aa: CASSSMKRLAGLNEQFF

d_call: .
j_call: TRBJ2-1
clone_size: .
v_call: TRBV21-1
cdr3_nt: TGTGCCAGCAGCAATTCCCGGACAGGGGGGACTAGCGGGGGCCCTGAGCAGTTCTTC
cdr3_aa: CASSNSRTGGTSGGPEQFF

d_call: .
j_call: TRBJ1-2
clone_size: .
v_call: TRBV28
cdr3_nt: TGTGCCAGCAGCCCGGCGGTGGGGGGCTATGGCTACACCTTC
cdr3_aa: CASSPAVGGYGYTF

d_call: .
j_call: TRBJ2-5
clone_size: .
v_call: TRBV29-1
cdr3_nt: TGCAGCGTTGCTTCCGCAGGGTACCAAGAGACCCAGTACTTC
cdr3_aa: CSVASAGYQETQYF

d_call: .
j_call: TRBJ2-3
clone_size: .
v_call: TRBV5-1
cdr3_nt: TGCGCCAGCAGCCCCCCCTCATTAGGATCCACAGATACGCAGTATTTT
cdr3_aa: CASSPPSLGSTDTQYF

d_call: TRBD2
j_call: TRBJ2-3
clone_size: .
v_call: TRBV10-1
cdr3_nt: TGCGCCACTCAAGCCGGGGGGACCACAGATACGCAGTATTTT
cdr3_aa: CATQAGGTTDTQYF

d_call: .
j_call: TRBJ2-3
clone_size: .
v_call: TRBV7-7
cdr3_nt: TGTGCTAGCAGCTATAAACAGGAGGATACGCAGTATTTT
cdr3_aa: CASSYKQEDTQYF

d_call: .
j_call: TRBJ2-3
clone_size: .
v_call: TRBV19
cdr3_nt: TGTGCCAGTAGTATAAGTGGGTCAAGCACAGATACGCAGTATTTT
cdr3_aa: CASSISGSSTDTQYF

d_call: .
j_call: TRBJ2-7
clone_size: .
v_call: TRBV4-1
cdr3_nt: TGCGCCAGCAGCCAAGGTTCGTCGAACAGGCCCTACGAGCAGTACTTC
cdr3_aa: CASSQGSSNRPYEQYF

d_call: TRBD1
j_call: TRBJ2-5
clone_size: .
v_call: TRBV5-3
cdr3_nt: TGTGCCAGAAGCCCACCGGGACAGACGTACCAAGAGACCCAGTACTTC
cdr3_aa: CARSPPGQTYQETQYF

d_call: TRBD2
j_call: TRBJ2-5
clone_size: .
v_call: TRBV29-1
cdr3_nt: TGCAGCACAATAGCGGGGGGGCCCGAGACCCAGTACTTC
cdr3_aa: CSTIAGGPETQYF

d_call: TRBD2
j_call: TRBJ2-3
clone_size: .
v_call: TRBV5-1
cdr3_nt: TGCGCCAGCAACTACCGGCCACTAGCGGGAGGGACCACAGATACGCAGTATTTT
cdr3_aa: CASNYRPLAGGTTDTQYF

d_call: TRBD2
j_call: TRBJ2-3
clone_size: .
v_call: TRBV28
cdr3_nt: TGTGCCAGCCCGGAACCGCGAGCGGGGGGCCCTAGCACAGATACGCAGTATTTT
cdr3_aa: CASPEPRAGGPSTDTQYF

d_call: .
j_call: TRBJ2-5
clone_size: .
v_call: TRBV6-1
cdr3_nt: TGTGCCAGCGGGAGAGAGCGCCAAGAGACCCAGTACTTC
cdr3_aa: CASGRERQETQYF

d_call: .
j_call: TRBJ2-6
clone_size: few
v_call: TRBV5-1
cdr3_nt: TGCGCCAGCAGCTTGGGGGGGATAGCCGGGGCCAACGTCCTGACTTTC
cdr3_aa: CASSLGGIAGANVLTF

d_call: .
j_call: TRBJ2-7
clone_size: .
v_call: TRBV6-1
cdr3_nt: TGTGCCAGCAGTGAGTGGGACGGGAGCTCCTACGAGCAGTACTTC
cdr3_aa: CASSEWDGSSYEQYF

d_call: .
j_call: TRBJ1-2
clone_size: .
v_call: TRBV7-2
cdr3_nt: TGTGCCAGCAGCTTAGGTGGATCAGGGTGGTATGGCTACACCTTC
cdr3_aa: CASSLGGSGWYGYTF

d_call: .
j_call: TRBJ2-3
clone_size: .
v_call: TRBV4-2
cdr3_nt: TGTGCCAGCAGCCCTCTCTGGCGGGGAAAGTCGGATACGCAGTATTTT
cdr3_aa: CASSPLWRGKSDTQYF

d_call: .
j_call: TRBJ2-1
clone_size: .
v_call: TRBV5-1
cdr3_nt: TGCGCCAGCAGCACTGGCCAGGCTCCGCCAAATGAGCAGTTCTTC
cdr3_aa: CASSTGQAPPNEQFF

d_call: .
j_call: TRBJ1-2
clone_size: .
v_call: TRBV5-5
cdr3_nt: TGTGCCAGCAGCTCTGAGGGACGGGAGACGCGGGGCTACACCTTC
cdr3_aa: CASSSEGRETRGYTF

d_call: .
j_call: TRBJ2-1
clone_size: .
v_call: TRBV6-6
cdr3_nt: TGTGCCAGCAGGAAGACCGGGCTCCTCTCCTACAATGAGCAGTTCTTC
cdr3_aa: CASRKTGLLSYNEQFF

d_call: .
j_call: TRBJ1-5
clone_size: .
v_call: TRBV19
cdr3_nt: TGTGCCAGTAGTAGATCAAATCAGCCCCGGCATTTT
cdr3_aa: CASSRSNQPRHF

d_call: .
j_call: TRBJ2-3
clone_size: .
v_call: TRBV19
cdr3_nt: TGTGCCAGTAGTATCAGGGGTAGTAATTTGGTAGATACGCAGTATTTT
cdr3_aa: CASSIRGSNLVDTQYF

d_call: .
j_call: TRBJ1-1
clone_size: .
v_call: TRBV19
cdr3_nt: TGTGCCAGTAGTATGGCAACGAACACTGAAGCTTTCTTT
cdr3_aa: CASSMATNTEAFF

d_call: .
j_call: TRBJ2-5
clone_size: .
v_call: TRBV12-5
cdr3_nt: TGTGCTAGTGCCCTAGGGGGGATTGGGACCCAGTACTTC
cdr3_aa: CASALGGIGTQYF

d_call: .
j_call: TRBJ1-2
clone_size: .
v_call: TRBV1
cdr3_nt: TGCACCAGCAGCCAAGAATGGGGCAGGAATACTTATGGCTACACCTTC
cdr3_aa: CTSSQEWGRNTYGYTF

d_call: .
j_call: TRBJ1-6
clone_size: .
v_call: TRBV6-5
cdr3_nt: TGTGCCAGCAGTTACGGGGTAGGGATGACAAATTCACCCCTCCACTTT
cdr3_aa: CASSYGVGMTNSPLHF

d_call: .
j_call: TRBJ2-3
clone_size: .
v_call: TRBV6-1
cdr3_nt: TGTGCCAGCACCCTCAGCCTGGATACGCAGTATTTT
cdr3_aa: CASTLSLDTQYF

d_call: .
j_call: TRBJ2-3
clone_size: .
v_call: TRBV7-2
cdr3_nt: TGTGCCAGCAGCCTCTCCCGAAACCGTAACACAGATACGCAGTATTTT
cdr3_aa: CASSLSRNRNTDTQYF

d_call: .
j_call: TRBJ2-7
clone_size: few
v_call: TRBV21-1
cdr3_nt: TGTGCCAGCAGCAAGGGAGCGGGAGGTTCCTACGAGCAGTACTTC
cdr3_aa: CASSKGAGGSYEQYF

d_call: .
j_call: TRBJ1-2
clone_size: .
v_call: TRBV5-1
cdr3_nt: TGCGCCAGCAGCTTGGTTGGCGGGGATCAGAGCTATGGCTACACCTTC
cdr3_aa: CASSLVGGDQSYGYTF

d_call: .
j_call: TRBJ2-3
clone_size: once
v_call: TRBV27
cdr3_nt: TGTGCCAGCAGTTTTTTTGGCACAGATACGCAGTATTTT
cdr3_aa: CASSFFGTDTQYF

d_call: .
j_call: TRBJ2-2
clone_size: .
v_call: TRBV2
cdr3_nt: TGTGCCAGCAGTGAACTCGTCGGGGGTCCCGGGGAGCTGTTTTTT
cdr3_aa: CASSELVGGPGELFF

d_call: TRBD1
j_call: TRBJ2-7
clone_size: .
v_call: TRBV20-1
cdr3_nt: TGCAGTGCTGACAGGGGGAGGCAGCAGTACTTC
cdr3_aa: CSADRGRQQYF

d_call: TRBD2
j_call: TRBJ2-2
clone_size: .
v_call: TRBV5-4
cdr3_nt: TGTGCCAGCAGCAAGGGACTAGCGGGGGGGATCGGGGAGCTGTTTTTT
cdr3_aa: CASSKGLAGGIGELFF